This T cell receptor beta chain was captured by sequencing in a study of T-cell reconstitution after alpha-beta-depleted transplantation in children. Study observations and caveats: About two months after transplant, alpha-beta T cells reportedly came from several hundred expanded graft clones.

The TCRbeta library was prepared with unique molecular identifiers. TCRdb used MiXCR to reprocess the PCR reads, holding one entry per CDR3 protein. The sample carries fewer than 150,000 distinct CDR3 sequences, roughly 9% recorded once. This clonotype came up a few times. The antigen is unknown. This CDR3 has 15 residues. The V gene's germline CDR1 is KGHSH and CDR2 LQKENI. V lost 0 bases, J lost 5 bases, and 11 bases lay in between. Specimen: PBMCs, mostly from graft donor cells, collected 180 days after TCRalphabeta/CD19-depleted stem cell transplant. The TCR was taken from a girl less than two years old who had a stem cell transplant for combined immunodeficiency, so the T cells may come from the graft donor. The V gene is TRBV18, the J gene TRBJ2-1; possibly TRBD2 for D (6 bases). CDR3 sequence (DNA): TGTGCCAGCTCACCACCCAGCGGGTTCGACAATGAGCAGTTCTTC. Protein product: CASSPPSGFDNEQFF.